This T cell receptor (beta chain) emerged from a study of control samples from healthy donors and cancer patients. Here immunoSEQ multiplex PCR was the method, and the copy in TCRdb shows in-frame clones only, minus some. Of 90,000 to 150,000 clones detected, around 89% appear once; the ten largest clones hold less than 4%. J gave up 6 bases and V 2 bases, and 2 bases lay outside the gene matches. Germline CDR1 SGHVS, CDR2 FQNEAQ. The CDR3 runs to 14 residues. The sequencing input was blood. This receptor was taken from a middle-aged man in good health. The chain carries TRBV7-8 and TRBJ1-4, with 8 positions matching TRBD1. DNA for the CDR3: TGTGCCAGCAGCTTACAGGGGGCTTATGAAAAACTGTTTTTT. Translated, it gives CASSLQGAYEKLFF.